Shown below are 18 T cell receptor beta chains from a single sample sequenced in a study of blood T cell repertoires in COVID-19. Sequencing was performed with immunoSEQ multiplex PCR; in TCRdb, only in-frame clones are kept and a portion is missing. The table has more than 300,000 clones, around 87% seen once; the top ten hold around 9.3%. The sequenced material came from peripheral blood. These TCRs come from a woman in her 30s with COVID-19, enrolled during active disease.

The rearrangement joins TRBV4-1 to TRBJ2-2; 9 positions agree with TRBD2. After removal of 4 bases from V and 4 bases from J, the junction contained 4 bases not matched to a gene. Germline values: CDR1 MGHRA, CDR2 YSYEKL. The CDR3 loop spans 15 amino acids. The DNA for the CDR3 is TGCGCCAGCAGCCCCTGGACTAGCGCCACCGGGGAGCTGTTTTTT. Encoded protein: CASSPWTSATGELFF.

For the CDR3, the DNA is TGTGCCAGCAGCCCAAATAAGGGGGATACGCAGTATTTT. Translation: CASSPNKGDTQYF. V usage is TRBV7-3 and J usage is TRBJ2-3, with D perhaps TRBD1 (5 bases). Deletions cut 5 bases from V and 6 bases from J, with 12 bases between. The V gene's germline CDR1 is SGHTA and CDR2 FQGTGA. The length of the CDR3 is 13 residues.

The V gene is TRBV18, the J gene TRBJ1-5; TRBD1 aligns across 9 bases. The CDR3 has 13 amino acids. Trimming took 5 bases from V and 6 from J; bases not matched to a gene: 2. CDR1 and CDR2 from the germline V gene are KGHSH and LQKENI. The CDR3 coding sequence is TGTGCCAGCTCAGACAGGGGGGCTCAGCCCCAGCATTTT. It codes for CASSDRGAQPQHF. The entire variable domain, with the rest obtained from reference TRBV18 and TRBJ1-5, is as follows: NAGVMQNPRHLVRRRGQEARLRCSPMKGHSHVYWYRQLPEEGLKFMVYLQKENIIDESGMPKERFSAEFPKEGPSILRIQQVVRGDSAAYFCASSDRGAQPQHFGDGTRLSIL.

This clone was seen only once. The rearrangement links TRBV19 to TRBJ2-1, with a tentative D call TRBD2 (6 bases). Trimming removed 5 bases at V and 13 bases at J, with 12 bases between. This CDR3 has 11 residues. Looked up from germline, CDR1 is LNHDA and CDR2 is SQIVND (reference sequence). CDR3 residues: CASSDGRDQFF. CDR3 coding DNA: TGTGCCAGTAGTGACGGGCGGGATCAGTTCTTC.

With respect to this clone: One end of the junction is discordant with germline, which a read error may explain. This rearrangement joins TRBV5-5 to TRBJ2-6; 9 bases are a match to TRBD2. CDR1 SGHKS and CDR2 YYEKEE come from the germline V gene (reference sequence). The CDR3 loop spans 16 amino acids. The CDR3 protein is CASSLGLAGGVNVLTF. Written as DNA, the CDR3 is TGTGCCAGCAGCTTGGGTCTCGCGGGAGGGGTCAACGTCCTGACTTTC.

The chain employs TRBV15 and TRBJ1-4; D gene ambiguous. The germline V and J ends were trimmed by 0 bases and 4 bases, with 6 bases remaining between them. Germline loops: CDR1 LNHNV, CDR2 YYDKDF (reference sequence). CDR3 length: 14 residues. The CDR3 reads CATSRDRSNEKLFF. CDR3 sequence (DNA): TGTGCCACCAGCAGAGATAGGAGTAATGAAAAACTGTTTTTT.

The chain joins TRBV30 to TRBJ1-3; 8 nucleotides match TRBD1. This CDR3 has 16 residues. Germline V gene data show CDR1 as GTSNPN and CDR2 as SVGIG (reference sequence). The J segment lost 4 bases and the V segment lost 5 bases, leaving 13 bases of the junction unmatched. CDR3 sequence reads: CAWAYLKTGVGNTIYF. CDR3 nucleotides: TGTGCCTGGGCATATTTAAAGACAGGGGTGGGAAACACCATATATTTT.

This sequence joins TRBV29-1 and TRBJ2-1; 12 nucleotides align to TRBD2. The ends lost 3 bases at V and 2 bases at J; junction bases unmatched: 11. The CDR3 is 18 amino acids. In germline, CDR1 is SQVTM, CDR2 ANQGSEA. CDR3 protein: CSVESGTSGLGTYNEQFF. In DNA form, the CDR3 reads TGCAGCGTTGAGTCCGGGACTAGCGGGTTGGGGACCTACAATGAGCAGTTCTTC.

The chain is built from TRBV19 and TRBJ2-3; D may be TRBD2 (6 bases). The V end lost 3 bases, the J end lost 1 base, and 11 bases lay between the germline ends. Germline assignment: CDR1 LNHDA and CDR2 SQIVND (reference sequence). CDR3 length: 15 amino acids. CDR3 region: CASSIQTRGTDTQYF. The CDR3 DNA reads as TGTGCCAGTAGTATTCAGACTAGAGGCACAGATACGCAGTATTTT.

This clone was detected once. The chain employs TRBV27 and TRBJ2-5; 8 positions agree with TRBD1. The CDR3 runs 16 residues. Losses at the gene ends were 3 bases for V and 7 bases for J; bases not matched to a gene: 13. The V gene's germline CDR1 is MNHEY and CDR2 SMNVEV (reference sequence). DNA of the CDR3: TGTGCCAGCAGTTTCCGAACCGGGACAGGCCGGGTGACCCAGTACTTC. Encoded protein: CASSFRTGTGRVTQYF.

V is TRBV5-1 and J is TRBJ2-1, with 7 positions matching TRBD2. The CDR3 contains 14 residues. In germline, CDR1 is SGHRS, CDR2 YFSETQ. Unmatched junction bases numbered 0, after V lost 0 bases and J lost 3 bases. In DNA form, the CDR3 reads TGCGCCAGCAGCTTGGGCGGGGGCTACAATGAGCAGTTCTTC. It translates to CASSLGGGYNEQFF.

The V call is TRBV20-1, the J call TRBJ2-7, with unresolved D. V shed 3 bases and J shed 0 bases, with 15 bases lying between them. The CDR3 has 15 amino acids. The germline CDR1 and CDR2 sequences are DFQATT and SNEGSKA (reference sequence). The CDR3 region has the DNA TGCAGTGCTAGTGCTTCGTGGCCTGGCTCCTACGAGCAGTACTTC. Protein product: CSASASWPGSYEQYF.

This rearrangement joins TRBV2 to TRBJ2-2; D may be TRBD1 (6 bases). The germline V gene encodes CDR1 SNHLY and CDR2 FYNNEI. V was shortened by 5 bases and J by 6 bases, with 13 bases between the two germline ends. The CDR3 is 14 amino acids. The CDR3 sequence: CASSSTGWAGELFF. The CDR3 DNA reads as TGTGCCAGCAGTTCGACAGGTTGGGCCGGGGAGCTGTTTTTT.

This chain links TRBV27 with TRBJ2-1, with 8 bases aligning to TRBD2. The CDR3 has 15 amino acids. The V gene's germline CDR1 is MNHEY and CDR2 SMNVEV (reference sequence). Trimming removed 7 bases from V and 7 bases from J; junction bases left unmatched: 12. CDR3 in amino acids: CASTLGREGLNEQFF. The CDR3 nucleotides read TGTGCCAGCACCTTAGGACGGGAGGGCCTAAATGAGCAGTTCTTC.

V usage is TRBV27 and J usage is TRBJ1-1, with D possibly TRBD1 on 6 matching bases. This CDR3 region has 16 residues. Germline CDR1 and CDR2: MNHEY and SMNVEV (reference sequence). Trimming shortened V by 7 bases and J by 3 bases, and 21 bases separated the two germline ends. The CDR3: CASTNPSPQGYTEAFF. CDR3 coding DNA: TGTGCCAGCACCAATCCCTCACCACAGGGATACACTGAAGCTTTCTTT.

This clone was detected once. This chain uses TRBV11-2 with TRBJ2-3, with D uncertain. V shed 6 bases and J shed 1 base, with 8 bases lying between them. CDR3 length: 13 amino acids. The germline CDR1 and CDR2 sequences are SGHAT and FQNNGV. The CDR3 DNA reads TGTGCCAGCAGGTTCGCGGGCACAGATACGCAGTATTTT. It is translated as CASRFAGTDTQYF.

The CDR3 spells CASSLDREGTDTQYF. The CDR3, as DNA: TGCGCCAGCAGCCTCGACAGGGAAGGCACAGATACGCAGTATTTT. The rearrangement joins TRBV4-3 to TRBJ2-3; 7 bases fit TRBD1. The CDR3 totals 15 residues. V lost 4 bases and J lost 1; bases outside the gene matches: 5. The V gene's germline CDR1 is LGHNA and CDR2 YSLEER.

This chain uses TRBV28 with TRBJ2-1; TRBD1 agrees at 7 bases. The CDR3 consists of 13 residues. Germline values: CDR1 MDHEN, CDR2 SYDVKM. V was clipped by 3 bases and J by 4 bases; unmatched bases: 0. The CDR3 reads CASSLGQYNEQFF. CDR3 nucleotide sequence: TGTGCCAGCAGTTTGGGACAGTACAATGAGCAGTTCTTC.